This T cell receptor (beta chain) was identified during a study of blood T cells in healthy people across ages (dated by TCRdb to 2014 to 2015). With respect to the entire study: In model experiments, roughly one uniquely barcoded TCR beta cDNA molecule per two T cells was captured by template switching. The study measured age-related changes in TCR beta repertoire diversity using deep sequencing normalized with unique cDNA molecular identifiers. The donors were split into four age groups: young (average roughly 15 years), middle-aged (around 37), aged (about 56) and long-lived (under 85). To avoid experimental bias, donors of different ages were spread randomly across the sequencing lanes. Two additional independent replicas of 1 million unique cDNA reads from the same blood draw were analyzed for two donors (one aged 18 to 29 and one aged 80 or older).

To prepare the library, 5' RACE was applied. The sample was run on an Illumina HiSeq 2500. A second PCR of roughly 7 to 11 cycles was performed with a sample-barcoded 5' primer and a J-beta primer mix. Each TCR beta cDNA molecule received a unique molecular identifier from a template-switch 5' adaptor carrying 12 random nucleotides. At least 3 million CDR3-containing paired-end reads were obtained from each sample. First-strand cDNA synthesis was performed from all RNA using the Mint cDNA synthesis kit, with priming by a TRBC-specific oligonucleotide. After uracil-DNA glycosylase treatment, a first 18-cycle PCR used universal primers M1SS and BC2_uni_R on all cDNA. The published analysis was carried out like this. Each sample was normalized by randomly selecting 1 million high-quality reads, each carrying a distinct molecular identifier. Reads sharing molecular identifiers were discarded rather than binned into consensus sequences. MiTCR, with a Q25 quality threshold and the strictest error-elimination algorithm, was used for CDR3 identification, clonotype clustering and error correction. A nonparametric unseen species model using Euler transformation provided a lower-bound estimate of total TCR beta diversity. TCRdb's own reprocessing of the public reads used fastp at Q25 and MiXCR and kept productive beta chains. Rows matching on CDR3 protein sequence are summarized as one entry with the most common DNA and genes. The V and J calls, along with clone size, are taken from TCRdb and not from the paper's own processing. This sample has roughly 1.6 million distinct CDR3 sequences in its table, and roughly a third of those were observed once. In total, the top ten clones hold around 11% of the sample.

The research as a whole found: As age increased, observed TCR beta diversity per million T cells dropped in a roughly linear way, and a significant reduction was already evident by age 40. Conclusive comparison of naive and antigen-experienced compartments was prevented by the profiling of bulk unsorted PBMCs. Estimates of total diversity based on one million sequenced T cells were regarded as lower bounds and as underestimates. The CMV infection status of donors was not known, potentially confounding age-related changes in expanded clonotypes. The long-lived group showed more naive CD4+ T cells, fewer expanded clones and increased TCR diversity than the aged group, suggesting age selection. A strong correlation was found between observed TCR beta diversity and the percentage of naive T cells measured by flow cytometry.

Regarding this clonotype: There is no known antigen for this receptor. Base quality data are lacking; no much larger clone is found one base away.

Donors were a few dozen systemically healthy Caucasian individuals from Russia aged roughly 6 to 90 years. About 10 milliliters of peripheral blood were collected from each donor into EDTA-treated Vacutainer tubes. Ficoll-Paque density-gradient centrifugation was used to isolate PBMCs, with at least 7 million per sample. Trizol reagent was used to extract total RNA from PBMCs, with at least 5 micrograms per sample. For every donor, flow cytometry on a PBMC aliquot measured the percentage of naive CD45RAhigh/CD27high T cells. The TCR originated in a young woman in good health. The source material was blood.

The DNA sequence follows: TGCGCCAGCAGCTTGAAAGGGGCCCCCTACGAGCAGTACTTC. It codes for CASSLKGAPYEQYF. The rearranged chain carries TRBV5-1 and TRBJ2-7; the best D guess is TRBD1, with 5 bases matching. Counted from cysteine to phenylalanine, this CDR3 has 14 amino acids. Of the read, only the CDR3 DNA is kept; its 42 bases are in frame from base 1. V sheds 1 base and J sheds 2 bases, leaving 10 bases between their ends. The germline V gene sets CDR1 to SGHRS and CDR2 to YFSETQ.